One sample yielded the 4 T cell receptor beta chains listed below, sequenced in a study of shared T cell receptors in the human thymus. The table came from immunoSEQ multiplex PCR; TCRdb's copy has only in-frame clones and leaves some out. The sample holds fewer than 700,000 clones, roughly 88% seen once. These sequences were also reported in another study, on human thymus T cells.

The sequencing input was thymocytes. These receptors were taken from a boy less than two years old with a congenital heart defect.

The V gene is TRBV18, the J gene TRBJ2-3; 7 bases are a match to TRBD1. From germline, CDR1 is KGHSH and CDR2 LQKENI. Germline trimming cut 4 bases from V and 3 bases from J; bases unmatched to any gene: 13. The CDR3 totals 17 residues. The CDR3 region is CASSLTRDSATTDTQYF. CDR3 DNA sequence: TGTGCCAGCTCACTCACCCGGGACAGTGCAACGACAGATACGCAGTATTTT.

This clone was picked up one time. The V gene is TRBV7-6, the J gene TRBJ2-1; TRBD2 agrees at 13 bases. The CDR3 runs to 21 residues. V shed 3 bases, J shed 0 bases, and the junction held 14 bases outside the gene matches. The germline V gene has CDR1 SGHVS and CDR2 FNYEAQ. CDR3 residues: CASSFTPGTSGTSSSYNEQFF. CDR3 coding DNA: TGTGCCAGCAGCTTCACTCCCGGGACTAGCGGGACCTCCTCCTCCTACAATGAGCAGTTCTTC.

The CDR3 coding sequence is TGTGCCAGCAGCAAAGCCACTGGGCGGGGAGTAGATGAGCAGTACTTC. It is translated as CASSKATGRGVDEQYF. This chain links TRBV21-1 with TRBJ2-7; the D segment call TRBD2 is taken from the table without a DNA check. TRBV21-1 is marked as a pseudogene. CDR3 length: 16 amino acids.

The CDR3 DNA reads TGTGCCAGAAGCTTGCAGGGGCCGAACACTGAAGCTTTCTTT. Translation gives CARSLQGPNTEAFF. The chain joins TRBV5-3 to TRBJ1-1; the D gene is possibly TRBD1 (6 bases). TRBV5-3 counts as an open reading frame of uncertain function. The CDR3 is 14 residues long. The V and J ends lost 1 base and 1 base respectively, with 8 bases between them.